This record covers a single T cell receptor (beta chain). Its cognate antigen is unknown. With V trimmed by 4 bases and J by 5 bases, 7 bases remained unmatched. CDR1 is MNHEY, CDR2 SMNVEV, per germline (reference sequence). The CDR3 totals 15 residues. A single record per CDR3 protein comes from TCRdb applying MiXCR to the 5' RACE reads. Found here are hundreds of thousands of distinct CDR3 sequences, 15% to 20% of them singletons; the top ten hold 1%. The data were taken from a study of CD8 T cells in ankylosing spondylitis. Study conclusions and caveats: For ankylosing spondylitis blood, a TCR beta motif of seven to nine highly homologous variants appeared characteristic.

Sequenced input: blood, either unsorted or a sorted T cell fraction (not recorded which). This TCR derives from a male donor with ankylosing spondylitis. The J gene is TRBJ1-5, the V gene TRBV27; 8 positions agree with TRBD1. CDR3 loop: CASSSGTGLDQPQHF. The CDR3 DNA is TGTGCCAGCAGTTCTGGGACAGGCTTGGATCAGCCCCAGCATTTT.